The subject of this entry is one T cell receptor beta chain. It has no known antigen specificity. There are no base qualities to consult, and no much larger clone falls within one base. The immunoSEQ Assay, a bias-controlled multiplex PCR, was used to amplify TCRbeta CDR3 regions from genomic DNA. The paper's data handling went like this. Nucleated cell counts per sample were estimated from amplification of reference gene primers within the assay. To quantify the absolute abundance of each unique TCRbeta CDR3 rearrangement, sequence reads were collapsed and filtered. For each sample, productive Simpson clonality was calculated as the square root of Simpson's diversity index over productive rearrangements. TCRdb re-hosts the immuneACCESS table, in-frame sequences only. Its copies lack some clones; in the studies checked, an unresolved V gene accounts for under half of them, and the cause for the rest is not known. From that table come the V and J calls and clone size; the DNA was used to work out D and trimming. The sample data list about 120,000 clones, and more than 80% of these were observed just once. The ten biggest clones cover about 9.4% of the sample.

Unmatched junction bases come to 6, with V trimmed by 1 base and J by 6 bases. Inclusive of the bounding cysteine and phenylalanine, the CDR3 is 16 residues long. Only the CDR3 region is kept as DNA, spanning 48 bases read in frame from base 1. Looking up the germline V gene (reference sequence) yields CDR1 SEHNR and CDR2 FQNEAQ. This entry belongs to a study of blood T cell repertoires in COVID-19 (dated by TCRdb to the early 2020s). General notes on the study: The collaborator samples originated in the United States, Italy and Spain and spanned the acute and convalescent phases of COVID-19. The material from the prospective study consisted of cDNA or gDNA derived from T cells, B-cell-depleted T cells, or PBMCs. Deeply sampled blood TCRbeta repertoires from subjects exposed to, actively infected with, or recovered from COVID-19 were included in the dataset. The repertoires were made available in a free public database intended to serve as a resource for research on the immune response to SARS-CoV-2. The samples were drawn from two sources: the first 160 participants of the ongoing ImmuneRACE study, and 950 to 1,500 subjects contributed by 6 global collaborators. A de-identified subject ID, COVID-19 status, age in years and sex were almost always included in the sample metadata. Where HLA class I and class II types were available, the types were taken from metadata supplied by the sample provider, not from assay-based typing. The study at large found these results: The quantity of clinical and demographic metadata differed by source and by participant and was supplied without curation.

Each collaborating institution followed its own protocols to collect whole blood in K2EDTA tubes. For TCRbeta analysis, collaborators shipped samples in one of three forms: frozen whole blood, isolated PBMCs, or DNA extracted from either of those sample types. Source material: peripheral blood. The chain is encoded by TRBV7-9 joined to TRBJ1-5; TRBD1 lines up with 10 middle nucleotides. This receptor was identified in a human donor in a cohort sampled during active COVID-19. The DNA is TGTGCCAGCAGCTTAGGAGGACAGGGGGAGGGTCAGCCCCAGCATTTT. Translation gives CASSLGGQGEGQPQHF.